A selection of T cell receptor beta chains follows, all from one sample in a study of T cells after yellow fever vaccination. TCRdb redid the calling of the 5' RACE reads with MiXCR, one entry per CDR3 protein. The sample contains 450,000 to 550,000 distinct CDR3 sequences, roughly 22% of which appear only once. Sequencing used PBMCs, obtained less than 25 days after the first yellow fever vaccination. The source is a man younger than 35 who received the YFV17D yellow fever vaccine. Both conserved end residues are part of each CDR3. The D gene is left open where the match is weak. Clone size is given for some rows only: seen once, a few or many times, or a class if the clone is expanded.

many,TRBD2,TRBV5-1,16,TRBJ2-3,TGCGCCAGCAGCTTGTATACTAGCGGGGGGGCAATTACGCAGTATTTT,CASSLYTSGGAITQYF
few,TRBD2,TRBV20-1,14,TRBJ2-1,TGCAGTGCTAGAGATGGCGGGGGGCGAAATGAGCAGTTCTTC,CSARDGGGRNEQFF
.,.,TRBV6-5,12,TRBJ2-1,TGTGCCACCTCAAGTACCTACAATGAGCAGTTCTTC,CATSSTYNEQFF
few,.,TRBV6-6,9,TRBJ1-2,TGTGCCAGCAGTCCTGGGGGCGTGTTC,CASSPGGVF
few,.,TRBV3-1,18,TRBJ2-3,TGTGCCAGCAGCCATTACGACCGGACATCCGAATTGGCAGATACGCAGTATTTT,CASSHYDRTSELADTQYF
.,TRBD1,TRBV4-3,15,TRBJ1-2,TGCGCCAGCAGCCGGAACACAGGGGTTGGCTATGGCTACACCTTC,CASSRNTGVGYGYTF
few,.,TRBV20-1,14,TRBJ2-1,TGCAGTGCCCAGAGAGGGAATTCCTACAATGAGCAGTTCTTC,CSAQRGNSYNEQFF
.,.,TRBV7-9,16,TRBJ2-1,TGTGCCAGCAGCTTAGTAGATGGGGGGACCTACAATGAGCAGTTCTTC,CASSLVDGGTYNEQFF
.,.,TRBV6-5,14,TRBJ2-7,TGTGCCAGCAGTTACGGGGACGGCGCCTACGAGCAGTACTTC,CASSYGDGAYEQYF
few,TRBD1,TRBV7-8,15,TRBJ1-2,TGTGCCAGCACCCCAGGGGGGGTTTACCCTTATGGCTACACCTTC,CASTPGGVYPYGYTF
.,.,TRBV14,15,TRBJ2-3,TGTGCCAGCAGCCAAGTCGGGGTCAGGAGGGATACGCAGTATTTT,CASSQVGVRRDTQYF
.,TRBD2,TRBV29-1,12,TRBJ2-5,TGCAGCGTTAGCGGGGCAGAAGAGACCCAGTACTTC,CSVSGAEETQYF
.,.,TRBV19,15,TRBJ1-1,TGTGCCAGTAGTATCGGTGTTGGGGGTTGGACTGAAGCTTTCTTT,CASSIGVGGWTEAFF
.,.,TRBV4-3,14,TRBJ2-1,TGCGCCAGCAGCCAAGATCGATGGGACAATGAGCAGTTCTTC,CASSQDRWDNEQFF
.,.,TRBV3-1,14,TRBJ2-5,TGTGCCAGCAGCACCTCCGGGGCTCAAGAGACCCAGTACTTC,CASSTSGAQETQYF
.,.,TRBV10-3,14,TRBJ1-1,TGTGCCATCAGTGAGATTCCCGGACAGCCTGAAGCTTTCTTT,CAISEIPGQPEAFF
.,.,TRBV20-1,13,TRBJ1-1,TGCAGTGCTACTGACCCTAATGGGGCTGAAGCTTTCTTT,CSATDPNGAEAFF
.,.,TRBV5-6,13,TRBJ2-2,TGTGCCAGCAGCTGGGACGCTACCGGGGAGCTGTTTTTT,CASSWDATGELFF
few,.,TRBV12-3/TRBV12-4,14,TRBJ2-2,TGTGCCAGCAGGCTAAGGGGGGTGGCCGGGGAGCTGTTTTTT,CASRLRGVAGELFF
.,.,TRBV6-6,12,TRBJ2-3,TGTGCCAGCAGTTACCAGTATCGTACGCAGTATTTT,CASSYQYRTQYF
few,.,TRBV20-1,14,TRBJ2-7,TGCAGTGCTGGCCCGACAGGAACTTTGAGCGAGCAGTACTTC,CSAGPTGTLSEQYF
many,.,TRBV12-3/TRBV12-4,13,TRBJ2-1,TGTGCCACGATAAAGGACAGTTACAATGAGCAGTTCTTC,CATIKDSYNEQFF
.,.,TRBV6-1,14,TRBJ1-2,TGTGCCAGCACCCCGTGGGAGGGAACCATCGGCTACACCTTC,CASTPWEGTIGYTF
few,.,TRBV5-1,17,TRBJ2-3,TGCGCCAGCAGCTTGGCCCCTTGGCAGGGTGGCACAGATACGCAGTATTTT,CASSLAPWQGGTDTQYF
.,.,TRBV10-3,14,TRBJ1-3,TGTGCCATCAGGATACAGGAGGCTGGAAACACCATATATTTT,CAIRIQEAGNTIYF
many,TRBD1,TRBV5-1,14,TRBJ1-3,TGCGCCAGCAGCCGGGACAGGGGTGGAAACACCATATATTTT,CASSRDRGGNTIYF
.,.,TRBV10-3,11,TRBJ2-3,TGTGCCATAGGGGGAGGGGATACGCAGTATTTT,CAIGGGDTQYF
few,.,TRBV7-2,14,TRBJ1-1,TGTGCCAGCAGCTTAACTTGGGGGAACACTGAAGCTTTCTTT,CASSLTWGNTEAFF
many,TRBD2,TRBV7-2,15,TRBJ2-1,TGTGCCAGCAGCACTAGCGGGGGGGGCTACAATGAGCAGTTCTTC,CASSTSGGGYNEQFF
few,TRBD1,TRBV6-1,16,TRBJ2-1,TGTGCCAGCAGTCGCTTAGCCGGGACAGGTTTCAATGAGCAGTTCTTC,CASSRLAGTGFNEQFF
.,.,TRBV4-3,11,TRBJ2-1,TGCGCCAGCAGCCATGGGGCAGGGCAGGTCTTC,CASSHGAGQVF
.,.,TRBV10-3,12,TRBJ1-4,TGTGCCAGCCGGGACCATAATGAAAAACTGTTTTTT,CASRDHNEKLFF
.,TRBD2,TRBV5-1,15,TRBJ2-7,TGCGCCAGCAGAGCGGCTAGCGGGGGCTCCTACGAGCAGTACTTC,CASRAASGGSYEQYF
.,.,TRBV28,13,TRBJ1-3,TGTGCCAGCAGTTTTCCCCCTGGAAACACCATATATTTT,CASSFPPGNTIYF
few,.,TRBV10-1,14,TRBJ2-1,TGCGCCAGCAGTGAGGACACCTCCTACAATGAGCAGTTCTTC,CASSEDTSYNEQFF
few,.,TRBV5-5,13,TRBJ1-1,TGTGCCAGCAGCTTGCCCGGACAGCTGAATGCTTTCTTT,CASSLPGQLNAFF
.,TRBD1,TRBV9,17,TRBJ2-3,TGTGCCAGCAGCCCCGCAATTAACAGGGGGCTGACAGATACGCAGTATTTT,CASSPAINRGLTDTQYF
.,TRBD2,TRBV7-9,12,TRBJ2-3,TGTGCCAGCAGTTCACAGGGGACTAGCGAGTATTTT,CASSSQGTSEYF
.,.,TRBV12-3/TRBV12-4,14,TRBJ2-5,TGTGCCACGAAAATTGGGGGCTCGGGAGAGACCCAGTACTTC,CATKIGGSGETQYF
.,.,TRBV4-1,14,TRBJ2-2,TGCGCCAGCAGCCTACAGGGTTCAGCCGGGGAGCTGTTTTTT,CASSLQGSAGELFF
.,TRBD1,TRBV7-8,14,TRBJ1-2,TGTGCCAGCAGCTCCACAGGGGTTGACTATGGCTACACCTTC,CASSSTGVDYGYTF
.,TRBD1,TRBV5-1,16,TRBJ2-1,TGCGCCAGCAGGGTCGGACAGGGGGCGTGGGTGAATGAGCAGTTCTTC,CASRVGQGAWVNEQFF
once,.,TRBV7-8,13,TRBJ2-5,TGTGCCAGCAGCTATGGGGGAAAAGAGACCCAGTACTTC,CASSYGGKETQYF
.,.,TRBV20-1,13,TRBJ1-1,TGCAGTGCTAGAGGGCAGAGGGGGTCTGAAGCTTTCTTT,CSARGQRGSEAFF
few,TRBD2,TRBV6-1,16,TRBJ2-5,TGTGCCAGCAGTGCCCTAGGACGGGGGGGCCAAGAGACCCAGTACTTC,CASSALGRGGQETQYF
.,TRBD1,TRBV2,14,TRBJ2-5,TGTGCCAGCAGTGACAGGACAGGGACAGAGACCCAGTACTTC,CASSDRTGTETQYF
many,.,TRBV7-9,15,TRBJ1-1,TGTGCCAGCAGCTCTCGGGGGGGCCGGTGGACTGAAGCTTTCTTT,CASSSRGGRWTEAFF